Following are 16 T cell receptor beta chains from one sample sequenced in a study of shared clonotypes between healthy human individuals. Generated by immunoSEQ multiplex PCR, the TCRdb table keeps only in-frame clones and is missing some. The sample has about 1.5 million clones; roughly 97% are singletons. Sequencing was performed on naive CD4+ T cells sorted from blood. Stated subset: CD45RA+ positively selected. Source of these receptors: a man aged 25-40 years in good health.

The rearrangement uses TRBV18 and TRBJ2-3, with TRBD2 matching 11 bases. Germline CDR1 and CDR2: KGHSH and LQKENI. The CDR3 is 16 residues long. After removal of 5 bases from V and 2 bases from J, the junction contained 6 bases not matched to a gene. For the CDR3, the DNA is TGTGCCAGCTCAAATGTGGGACTAGCGGACACAGATACGCAGTATTTT. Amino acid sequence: CASSNVGLADTDTQYF.

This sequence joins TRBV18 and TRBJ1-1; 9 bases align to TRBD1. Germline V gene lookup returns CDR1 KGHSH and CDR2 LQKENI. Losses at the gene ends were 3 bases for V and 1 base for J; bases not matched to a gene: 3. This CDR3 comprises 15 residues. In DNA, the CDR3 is TGTGCCAGCTCACCCCGGGACAGGGCGAACACTGAAGCTTTCTTT. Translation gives CASSPRDRANTEAFF.

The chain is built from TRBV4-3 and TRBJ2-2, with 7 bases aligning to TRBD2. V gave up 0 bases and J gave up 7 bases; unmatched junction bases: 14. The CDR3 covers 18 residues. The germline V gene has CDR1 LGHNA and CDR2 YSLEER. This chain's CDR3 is CASSQEGGRGPLGGELFF. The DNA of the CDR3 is TGCGCCAGCAGCCAAGAGGGCGGGAGAGGACCTTTGGGCGGGGAGCTGTTTTTT.

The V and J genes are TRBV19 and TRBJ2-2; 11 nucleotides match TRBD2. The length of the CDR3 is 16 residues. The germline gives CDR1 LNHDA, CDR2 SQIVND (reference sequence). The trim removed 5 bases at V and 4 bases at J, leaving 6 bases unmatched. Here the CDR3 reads CASSRGLAGGTGELFF. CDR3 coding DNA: TGTGCCAGTAGTCGAGGGCTAGCGGGGGGCACCGGGGAGCTGTTTTTT.

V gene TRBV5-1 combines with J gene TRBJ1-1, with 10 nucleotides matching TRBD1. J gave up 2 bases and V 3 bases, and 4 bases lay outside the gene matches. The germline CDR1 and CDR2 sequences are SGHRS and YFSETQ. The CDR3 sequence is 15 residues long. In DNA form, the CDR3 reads TGCGCCAGCAGCTGGACAGGGGGAGGAAACACTGAAGCTTTCTTT. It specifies CASSWTGGGNTEAFF.

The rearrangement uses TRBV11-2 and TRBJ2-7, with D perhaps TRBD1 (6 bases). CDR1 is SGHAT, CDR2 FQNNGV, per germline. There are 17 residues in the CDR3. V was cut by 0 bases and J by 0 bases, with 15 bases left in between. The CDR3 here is CASSLDYRAGNSYEQYF. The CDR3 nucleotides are TGTGCCAGCAGCTTAGATTACAGGGCCGGGAACTCCTACGAGCAGTACTTC. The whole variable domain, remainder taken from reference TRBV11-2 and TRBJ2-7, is EAGVAQSPRYKIIEKRQSVAFWCNPISGHATLYWYQQILGQGPKLLIQFQNNGVVDDSQLPKDRFSAERLKGVDSTLKIQPAKLEDSAVYLCASSLDYRAGNSYEQYFGPGTRLTVT.

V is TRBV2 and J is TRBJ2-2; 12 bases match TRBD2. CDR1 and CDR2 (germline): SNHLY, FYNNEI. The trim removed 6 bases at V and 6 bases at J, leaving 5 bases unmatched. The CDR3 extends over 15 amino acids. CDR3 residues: CASRLTSGSPGELFF. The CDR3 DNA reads TGTGCCAGCAGGCTGACTAGCGGGAGCCCCGGGGAGCTGTTTTTT.

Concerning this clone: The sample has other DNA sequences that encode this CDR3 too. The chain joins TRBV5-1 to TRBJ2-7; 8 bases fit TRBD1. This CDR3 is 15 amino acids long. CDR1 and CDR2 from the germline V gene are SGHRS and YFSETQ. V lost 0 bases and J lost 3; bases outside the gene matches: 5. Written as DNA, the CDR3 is TGCGCCAGCAGCTTGGCCGGGACAGGAGACTACGAGCAGTACTTC. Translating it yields CASSLAGTGDYEQYF.

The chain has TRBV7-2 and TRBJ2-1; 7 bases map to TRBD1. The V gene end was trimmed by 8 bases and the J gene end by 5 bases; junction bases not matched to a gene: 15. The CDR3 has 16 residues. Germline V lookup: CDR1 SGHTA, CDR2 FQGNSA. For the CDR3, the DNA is TGTGCCAGCTCCGAACCGGGACAGAGAGCAGACAATGAGCAGTTCTTC. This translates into CASSEPGQRADNEQFF.

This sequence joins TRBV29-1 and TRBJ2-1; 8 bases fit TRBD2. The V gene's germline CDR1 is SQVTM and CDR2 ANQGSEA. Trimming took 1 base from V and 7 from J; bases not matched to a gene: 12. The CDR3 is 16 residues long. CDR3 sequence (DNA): TGCAGCGTTGAAGGTCCTGAGGGACTAGTATTTAATGAGCAGTTCTTC. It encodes CSVEGPEGLVFNEQFF.

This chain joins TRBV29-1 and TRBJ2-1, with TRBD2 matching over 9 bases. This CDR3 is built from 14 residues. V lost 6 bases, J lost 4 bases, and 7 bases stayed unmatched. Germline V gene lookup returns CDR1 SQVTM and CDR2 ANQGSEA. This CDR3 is CSVERLADYNEQFF. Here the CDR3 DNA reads TGCAGCGTAGAGCGACTAGCGGATTACAATGAGCAGTTCTTC.

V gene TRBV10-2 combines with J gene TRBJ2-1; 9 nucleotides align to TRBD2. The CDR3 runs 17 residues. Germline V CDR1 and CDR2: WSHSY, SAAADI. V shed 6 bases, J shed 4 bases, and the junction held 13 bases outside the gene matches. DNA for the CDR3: TGCGCCAGCAGAGAGAGTAGCGGGAGCCGGGTATACAATGAGCAGTTCTTC. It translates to CASRESSGSRVYNEQFF.

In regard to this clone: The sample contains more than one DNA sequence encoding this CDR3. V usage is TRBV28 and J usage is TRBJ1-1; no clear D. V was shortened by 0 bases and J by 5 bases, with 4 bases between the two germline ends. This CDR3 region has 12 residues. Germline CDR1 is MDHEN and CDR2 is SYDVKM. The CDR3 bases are TGTGCCAGCAGTTTATGGGAGACTGAAGCTTTCTTT. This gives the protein CASSLWETEAFF.

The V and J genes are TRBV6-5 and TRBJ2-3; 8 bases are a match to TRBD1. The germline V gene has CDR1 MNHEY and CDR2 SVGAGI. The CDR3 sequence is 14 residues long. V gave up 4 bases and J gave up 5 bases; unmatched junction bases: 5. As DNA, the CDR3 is TGTGCCAGCAGTTTTTCCAGGGGGCGAGATACGCAGTATTTT. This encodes CASSFSRGRDTQYF.

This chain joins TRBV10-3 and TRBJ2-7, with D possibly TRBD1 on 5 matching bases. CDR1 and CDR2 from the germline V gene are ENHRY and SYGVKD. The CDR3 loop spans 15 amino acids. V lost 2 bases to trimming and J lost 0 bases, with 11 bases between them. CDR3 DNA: TGTGCCATCAGTGAGGGAACAGGAAGCTCCTACGAGCAGTACTTC. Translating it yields CAISEGTGSSYEQYF.

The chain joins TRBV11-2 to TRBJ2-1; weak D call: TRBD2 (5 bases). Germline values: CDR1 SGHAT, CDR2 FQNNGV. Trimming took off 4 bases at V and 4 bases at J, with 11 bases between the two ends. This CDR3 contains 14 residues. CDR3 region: CASSSLGGYNEQFF. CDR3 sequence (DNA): TGTGCCAGCAGCTCACTAGGAGGATACAATGAGCAGTTCTTC.